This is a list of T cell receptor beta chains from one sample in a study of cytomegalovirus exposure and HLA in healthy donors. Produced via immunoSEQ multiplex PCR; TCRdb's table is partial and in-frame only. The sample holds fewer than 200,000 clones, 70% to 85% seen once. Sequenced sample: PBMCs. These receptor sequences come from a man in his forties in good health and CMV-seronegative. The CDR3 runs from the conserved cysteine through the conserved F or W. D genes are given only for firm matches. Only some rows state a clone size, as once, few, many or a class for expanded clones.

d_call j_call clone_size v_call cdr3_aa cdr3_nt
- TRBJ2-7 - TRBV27 CASSFRGTLSYEQYF TGTGCCAGCAGTTTTAGGGGGACCCTCTCCTACGAGCAGTACTTC
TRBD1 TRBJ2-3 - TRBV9 CASSVGQGWTDTQYF TGTGCCAGCAGCGTGGGACAGGGGTGGACAGATACGCAGTATTTT
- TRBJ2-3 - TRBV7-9 CSSSPLNLKSGDTQYF TGTTCCAGCAGCCCCTTAAATCTCAAATCGGGAGATACGCAGTATTTT
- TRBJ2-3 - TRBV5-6 CASSIGPGDTQYF TGTGCCAGCAGCATAGGTCCGGGAGATACGCAGTATTTT
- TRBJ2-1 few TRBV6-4 CASSEELGFYNEQFF TGTGCCAGCAGTGAAGAACTAGGATTTTACAATGAGCAGTTCTTC
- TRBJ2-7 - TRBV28 CASSLPPPPLEQYF TGTGCCAGCAGCCTCCCGCCCCCGCCACTCGAGCAGTACTTC
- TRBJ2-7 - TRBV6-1 CAISRGRAYEQYF TGTGCCATCAGTAGGGGCCGCGCCTACGAGCAGTACTTC
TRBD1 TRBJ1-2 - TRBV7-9 CSSSLAGTGGLSGYTF TGTTCCAGCAGCTTAGCGGGAACAGGGGGCTTATCTGGCTACACCTTC
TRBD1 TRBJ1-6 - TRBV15 CATSREGTGVSPLHF TGTGCCACCAGCAGAGAGGGGACAGGGGTGTCACCCCTCCACTTT
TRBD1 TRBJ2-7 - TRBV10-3 CAISDPPGQGPKTPYEQYF TGTGCCATCAGTGACCCGCCGGGACAGGGGCCCAAAACCCCCTACGAGCAGTACTTC